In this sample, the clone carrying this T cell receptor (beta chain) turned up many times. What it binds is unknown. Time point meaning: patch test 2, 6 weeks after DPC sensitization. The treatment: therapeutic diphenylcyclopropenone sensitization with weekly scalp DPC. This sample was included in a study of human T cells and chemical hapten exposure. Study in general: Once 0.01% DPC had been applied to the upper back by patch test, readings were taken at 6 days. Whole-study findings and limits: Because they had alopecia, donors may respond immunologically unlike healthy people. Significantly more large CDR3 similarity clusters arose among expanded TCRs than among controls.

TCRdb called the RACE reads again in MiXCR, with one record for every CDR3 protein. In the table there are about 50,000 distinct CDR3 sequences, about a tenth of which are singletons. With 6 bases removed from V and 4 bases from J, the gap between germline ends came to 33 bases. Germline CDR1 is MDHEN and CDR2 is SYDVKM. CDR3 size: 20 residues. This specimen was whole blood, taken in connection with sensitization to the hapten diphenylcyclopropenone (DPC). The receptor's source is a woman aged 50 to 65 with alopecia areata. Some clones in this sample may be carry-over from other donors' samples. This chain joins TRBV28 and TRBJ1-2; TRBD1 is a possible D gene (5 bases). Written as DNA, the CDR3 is TGTGCCAGCAGATCAACCCGCAGGGACTATCTCTCTGGGTTAGCCTATGGCTACACCTTC. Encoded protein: CASRSTRRDYLSGLAYGYTF.